This passage covers 9 T cell receptor beta chains from one sample sequenced in a study of response to subunit inactivated influenza vaccine. TCRdb re-analysed the RT-PCR reads in MiXCR, keeping a single row per CDR3 protein. The top ten clones hold roughly 3.1% of a sample with about 500,000 distinct CDR3 sequences, approximately 16% of them seen once. Material: CD4+ T cells sorted from PBMCs, obtained roughly 24 months after vaccination. All receptors come from a man between 50 and 69 years old who received an inactivated influenza vaccine.

This clonotype was observed a handful of times. The chain combines TRBV12-3 or TRBV12-4 with TRBJ2-1, with TRBD2 as a possible D gene (6 bases). V lost 3 bases to trimming and J lost 5 bases, with 14 bases between them. The CDR3 is made up of 15 amino acids. CDR3 sequence (DNA): TGTGCCAGCAGTTTTGGTGGGAGGTCCAACAATGAGCAGTTCTTC. The encoded protein is CASSFGGRSNNEQFF.

The chain has TRBV6-6 and TRBJ2-7; TRBD1 matches at 9 bases. The CDR3 length is 12 residues. The J segment lost 5 bases and the V segment lost 9 bases, leaving 5 bases of the junction unmatched. Germline V gives CDR1 MNHNY, CDR2 SVGAGI (reference sequence). The CDR3 sequence is CASDRGLNEQYF. In DNA form, the CDR3 reads TGTGCCAGTGACAGGGGGTTAAACGAGCAGTACTTC.

Many counts were recorded for this clonotype. The J gene is TRBJ2-5, the V gene TRBV6-2 or TRBV6-3; weak D call: TRBD1 (6 bases). Germline CDR1 MNHEY, CDR2 SVGEGT. This CDR3 region has 13 residues. V was clipped by 4 bases and J by 10 bases, with 16 bases between them. The CDR3 is CASSLDGSGVQYF. The CDR3 DNA reads as TGTGCCAGCAGTTTGGACGGGTCAGGGGTCCAGTACTTC.

The rearrangement links TRBV25-1 to TRBJ1-5; D not resolved. The CDR3 runs to 14 residues. CDR1 and CDR2 from the germline V gene are MGHDK and SYGVNS. Trimming removed 4 bases from V and 9 bases from J, with 16 bases in between. Here the CDR3 reads CASSGAGALSPQHF. The CDR3 DNA sequence: TGTGCCAGCAGTGGGGCAGGAGCCCTCTCGCCCCAGCATTTT.

CDR3 loop: CASILAGGPRDEQFF. CDR3 DNA sequence: TGTGCCAGCATTCTAGCGGGAGGGCCTAGGGATGAGCAGTTCTTC. This rearrangement joins TRBV12-3 or TRBV12-4 to TRBJ2-1; 12 bases align to TRBD2. The CDR3 extends over 15 amino acids. With 7 bases clipped from V and 8 bases from J, the junction kept 9 bases outside the gene matches.

This clonotype was recorded many times. One end of the junction varies from germline; a read error may be responsible. This chain links TRBV12-3 or TRBV12-4 with TRBJ2-3; the match to TRBD2 covers 9 bases. CDR3 size: 14 residues. Here the CDR3 reads CASSLAGRTDTQYF. CDR3 sequence (DNA): TGTGCCAGCAGTCTAGCGGGGCGCACAGATACGCAGTATTTT.

This clonotype was counted a few times. The rearrangement uses TRBV6-5 and TRBJ2-1, with 8 bases aligning to TRBD1. Trimming took 0 bases from V and 3 from J; bases not matched to a gene: 7. The CDR3 is 17 residues long. Germline V gene sequence: CDR1 MNHEY, CDR2 SVGAGI. CDR3: CASSYSKDRAIYNEQFF. The CDR3 region has the DNA TGTGCCAGCAGTTACTCGAAGGACAGGGCCATCTACAATGAGCAGTTCTTC.

This clonotype was counted a few times. The chain combines TRBV5-4 with TRBJ2-4; D is ambiguous. Trimming cost V 4 bases and J 6 bases, with 8 bases left between them. CDR1 is SGHNT, CDR2 YYREEE, per germline (reference sequence). There are 12 residues in the CDR3. DNA for the CDR3: TGTGCCAGCAGCCCTGATAGAAACATTCAGTACTTC. This sequence encodes CASSPDRNIQYF.

This clonotype was seen a few times. The chain carries TRBV2 and TRBJ1-6, with 8 bases identical to TRBD1. The CDR3 loop spans 15 amino acids. Germline trimming cut 1 base from V and 6 bases from J; bases unmatched to any gene: 2. Germline CDR1 and CDR2: SNHLY and FYNNEI. The CDR3 nucleotides are TGTGCCAGCAGTGAAGGCGGACAGGGTAATTCACCCCTCCACTTT. It specifies CASSEGGQGNSPLHF.